The present entry profiles one TCR beta chain with its context. A split of CD4+ cells into CD45RA+ naive and CD45RA-negative memory subsets was performed. The data belong to a study of shared clonotypes between healthy human individuals. About the research overall: A donor's plate count was three for CD4 naive and three for CD4 memory; CD8 naive had two and CD8 memory one.

Trimming removed 1 base at V and 2 bases at J, with 9 bases between. CDR1 is MDHEN and CDR2 is SYDVKM in the germline V gene. The length of the CDR3 is 15 residues. The protocol was immunoSEQ multiplex PCR, while the TCRdb copy is restricted to in-frame clones and leaves out a portion. The sample gives over a million clones, roughly 96% of which show up once; approximately 1.2% is in the top ten. The specimen was naive CD4+ T cells sorted from blood. Subset indicated: CD45RA+ positively selected. This receptor was taken from a man aged 25 to 40 in good health. The chain uses TRBV28 and TRBJ1-5; D ambiguous. CDR3 DNA sequence: TGTGCCAGCAGTTTATCCAAAGGGCGCAATCAGCCCCAGCATTTT. Translation: CASSLSKGRNQPQHF.